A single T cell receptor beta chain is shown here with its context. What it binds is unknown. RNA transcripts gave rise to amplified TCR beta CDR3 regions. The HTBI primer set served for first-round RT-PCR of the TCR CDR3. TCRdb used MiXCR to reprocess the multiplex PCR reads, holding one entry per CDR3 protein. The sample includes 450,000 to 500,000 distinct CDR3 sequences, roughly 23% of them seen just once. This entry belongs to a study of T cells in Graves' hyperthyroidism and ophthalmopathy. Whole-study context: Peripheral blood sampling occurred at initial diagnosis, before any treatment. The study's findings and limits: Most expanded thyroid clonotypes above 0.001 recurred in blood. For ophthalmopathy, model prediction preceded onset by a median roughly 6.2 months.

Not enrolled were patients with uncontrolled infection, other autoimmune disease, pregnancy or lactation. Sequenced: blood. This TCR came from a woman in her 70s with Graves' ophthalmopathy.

This CDR3 is CASSLVGGGVGSEYEQYF. As DNA, the CDR3 is TGTGCCAGCAGCTTAGTGGGGGGTGGTGTGGGGTCCGAATACGAGCAGTACTTC. The chain uses TRBV7-2 and TRBJ2-7, with a tentative D call TRBD2 (6 bases). Trimming removed 1 base from V and 4 bases from J, with 23 bases in between. The CDR3 has 18 amino acids. Germline V gene lookup returns CDR1 SGHTA and CDR2 FQGNSA.